A selection of T cell receptor beta chains follows, all from one sample in a study of CD4 T cells in relation to SARS-CoV-2 and coronaviruses. Clones were read by immunoSEQ multiplex PCR, and TCRdb kept only the in-frame ones, dropping some. The top ten clones hold 17% of a sample with 9,000 to 13,000 clones, roughly 81% of them seen once. Their antigen targets remain unknown. The sample was CD4+ T cells from PBMCs, cultured in vitro. The receptors were sampled from a human donor in good health. Each CDR3 is given with its conserved first and last residue. The D gene is left open where the match is weak. A clone size is listed for some rows: how often the clone was seen (once, few, many), or a class if it is expanded.

TRBV20-1,TRBJ2-5,once,.,CSASTSGTQYF,TGCAGTGCTAGCACCAGTGGGACCCAGTACTTC
TRBV5-1,TRBJ2-7,.,TRBD1,CASSLVGTGYEQYF,TGCGCCAGCAGCTTGGTTGGGACAGGCTACGAGCAGTACTTC
TRBV19,TRBJ2-3,.,.,CASSIAGGNTDTQYF,TGTGCCAGTAGTATAGCTGGGGGAAACACAGATACGCAGTATTTT
TRBV4-2,TRBJ1-2,.,.,CASSQDRQWGYTF,TGTGCCAGCAGCCAAGATCGACAGTGGGGCTACACCTTC
TRBV10-2,TRBJ1-2,.,TRBD1,CASTRTGEYGYTF,TGCGCCAGCACCAGGACAGGGGAATATGGCTACACCTTC
TRBV7-6,TRBJ1-1,.,.,CASSFSRNTEAFF,TGTGCCAGCAGCTTCTCTAGGAACACTGAAGCTTTCTTT
TRBV19,TRBJ2-2,few,TRBD2,CASRLAGGTGELFF,TGTGCCAGCCGACTAGCGGGAGGAACCGGGGAGCTGTTTTTT
TRBV7-2,TRBJ1-1,once,TRBD1,CASSLIPQGEAEAFF,TGTGCCAGCAGCTTAATACCACAGGGGGAGGCTGAAGCTTTCTTT
TRBV7-2,TRBJ2-3,.,.,CASGKRSDTQYF,TGTGCCAGCGGCAAGCGGTCGGATACGCAGTATTTT
TRBV7-9,TRBJ2-5,few,.,CASSLDAGSQYF,TGTGCCAGCAGCTTAGATGCGGGGTCCCAGTACTTC
TRBV5-6,TRBJ1-6,once,.,CASSPRPGFMGSYNSPLHF,TGTGCCAGCAGCCCCCGCCCAGGGTTTATGGGCTCCTATAATTCACCCCTCCACTTT
TRBV5-6,TRBJ1-2,.,TRBD1,CASAGGGTGTGYGYTF,TGTGCCAGCGCAGGGGGTGGAACCGGGACAGGATATGGCTACACCTTC
TRBV5-1,TRBJ2-3,.,.,CASSAEGRGADTQYF,TGCGCCAGCAGCGCGGAGGGGAGAGGGGCAGATACGCAGTATTTT
TRBV6-2/TRBV6-3,TRBJ2-3,few,TRBD1,CASSSPGTDRTDTQYF,TGTGCCAGCAGTTCCCCCGGGACAGACCGCACAGATACGCAGTATTTT
TRBV10-3,TRBJ1-1,.,.,CAIRGNTEAFF,TGTGCCATCAGGGGGAACACTGAAGCTTTCTTT
TRBV10-1,TRBJ2-2,.,.,CASQEGNTGELFF,TGCGCCAGTCAGGAAGGCAACACCGGGGAGCTGTTTTTT
TRBV5-4,TRBJ2-7,.,.,CASSPGLRGSYEQYF,TGTGCCAGCAGCCCGGGCCTTAGGGGATCCTACGAGCAGTACTTC
TRBV5-1,TRBJ2-2,.,.,CASSFGASPTGELFF,TGCGCCAGCAGCTTCGGGGCTAGTCCCACCGGGGAGCTGTTTTTT
TRBV19,TRBJ2-5,once,TRBD2,CASSIQRESETQYF,TGTGCCAGTAGTATCCAGCGGGAATCGGAGACCCAGTACTTC
TRBV3-1/TRBV3-2,TRBJ1-1,.,.,CASSQRGLGDGTEAFF,TGTGCCAGCAGCCAACGGGGTCTAGGGGATGGTACTGAAGCTTTCTTT
TRBV9,TRBJ1-4,once,.,CASSVGAGEKLFF,TGTGCCAGCAGCGTAGGGGCAGGGGAAAAACTGTTTTTT
TRBV4-3,TRBJ1-6,few,.,CASSQRGYNSPLHF,TGCGCCAGCAGCCAGCGGGGGTATAATTCACCCCTCCACTTT
TRBV6-1,TRBJ1-1,.,TRBD1,CASSEMGQGQAFF,TGTGCCAGCAGTGAAATGGGACAGGGACAAGCTTTCTTT
TRBV28,TRBJ1-3,.,.,CATLRGGAKGNTIYF,TGTGCCACCCTACGGGGGGGGGCGAAAGGAAACACCATATATTTT
TRBV5-1,TRBJ1-5,.,.,CASSLRRRAAYSNQPQHF,TGCGCCAGCAGCTTACGTAGGAGGGCAGCATATAGCAATCAGCCCCAGCATTTT
TRBV5-6,TRBJ2-5,.,.,CASTLGSGFGETQYF,TGTGCCAGCACACTGGGGAGCGGATTTGGGGAGACCCAGTACTTC
TRBV5-1,TRBJ2-7,.,.,CASSPGPRGSYEQYF,TGCGCCAGCAGCCCCGGGCCGAGGGGATCCTACGAGCAGTACTTC
TRBV5-1,TRBJ2-5,.,.,CASSLPQGGETQYF,TGCGCCAGCAGCTTACCGCAGGGTGGGGAGACCCAGTACTTC
TRBV28,TRBJ1-6,once,.,CASDFSPIQSPLHF,TGTGCCAGCGATTTCTCTCCAATCCAGTCACCCCTCCACTTT
TRBV3-1/TRBV3-2,TRBJ2-2,.,TRBD2,CASNWGGNTGELFF,TGTGCCAGCAATTGGGGGGGGAACACCGGGGAGCTGTTTTTT
TRBV5-6,TRBJ2-7,.,.,CASSSGQGEQYF,TGTGCCAGCAGCTCGGGGCAGGGCGAGCAGTACTTC
TRBV5-4,TRBJ2-1,.,.,CASSYGTGSYNEQFF,TGTGCCAGCAGCTACGGGACGGGCTCCTACAATGAGCAGTTCTTC
TRBV2,TRBJ1-5,few,.,CASKGLNQPQHF,TGTGCCAGCAAGGGCCTCAATCAGCCCCAGCATTTT
TRBV5-1,TRBJ2-1,.,TRBD1,CASSILDRYDNEQFF,TGCGCCAGCAGCATCCTGGACAGGTATGACAATGAGCAGTTCTTC
TRBV5-1,TRBJ2-2,few,.,CASSLEDRELFF,TGCGCCAGCAGCTTAGAGGATAGGGAGCTGTTTTTT
TRBV18,TRBJ2-1,.,TRBD2,CASSPMSQRGSSYNEQFF,TGTGCCAGCTCACCGATGAGCCAGCGGGGGAGCTCCTACAATGAGCAGTTCTTC
TRBV11-2,TRBJ2-1,.,.,CASSLDEYDEQFF,TGTGCCAGCAGCTTAGATGAGTACGATGAGCAGTTCTTC
TRBV6-6,TRBJ1-2,few,TRBD1,CASCHRDSRGGYTF,TGTGCCAGCTGCCATAGGGACAGTCGTGGGGGCTACACCTTC
TRBV2,TRBJ1-5,once,.,CASTQTLLTGLGPQHF,TGTGCCAGCACTCAGACCCTACTGACGGGACTGGGGCCCCAGCATTTT
TRBV6-2/TRBV6-3,TRBJ1-4,.,.,CASSYSGQGGEKLFF,TGTGCCAGCAGTTACTCGGGCCAGGGAGGAGAAAAACTGTTTTTT
TRBV7-9,TRBJ1-2,.,.,CASSLDRDRKNYGYTF,TGTGCCAGCAGCTTAGACCGGGACCGAAAGAACTATGGCTACACCTTC
TRBV6-6,TRBJ1-6,once,.,CASSQGSSPLHF,TGTGCCAGCAGTCAGGGGAGTTCACCCCTCCACTTT
TRBV6-2/TRBV6-3,TRBJ2-1,.,.,CASSYPNNEQFF,TGTGCCAGCAGTTACCCCAACAATGAGCAGTTCTTC
TRBV3-1/TRBV3-2,TRBJ1-1,.,.,CASSQEVRDEAFF,TGTGCCAGCAGCCAAGAAGTACGAGATGAAGCTTTCTTT
TRBV7-2,TRBJ2-3,once,.,CASTLLPGGTDTQYF,TGTGCCAGCACTTTATTGCCGGGGGGCACAGATACGCAGTATTTT
TRBV2,TRBJ1-1,.,.,CATGGPHTEAFF,TGTGCCACCGGGGGCCCACACACTGAAGCTTTCTTT
TRBV7-2,TRBJ1-2,.,.,CASSLVWGTNYGYTF,TGTGCCAGCAGCTTAGTGTGGGGAACTAACTATGGCTACACCTTC
TRBV6-2/TRBV6-3,TRBJ2-7,few,TRBD2,CASSYEGLASGEQYF,TGTGCCAGCAGTTACGAGGGACTAGCTTCGGGGGAGCAGTACTTC
TRBV30,TRBJ2-7,.,.,CAWTLGTATYEQYF,TGTGCCTGGACCTTGGGGACGGCAACCTACGAGCAGTACTTC
TRBV5-1,TRBJ2-7,.,.,CASSLEGLSSYEQYF,TGCGCCAGCAGCTTGGAAGGACTTAGCTCCTACGAGCAGTACTTC